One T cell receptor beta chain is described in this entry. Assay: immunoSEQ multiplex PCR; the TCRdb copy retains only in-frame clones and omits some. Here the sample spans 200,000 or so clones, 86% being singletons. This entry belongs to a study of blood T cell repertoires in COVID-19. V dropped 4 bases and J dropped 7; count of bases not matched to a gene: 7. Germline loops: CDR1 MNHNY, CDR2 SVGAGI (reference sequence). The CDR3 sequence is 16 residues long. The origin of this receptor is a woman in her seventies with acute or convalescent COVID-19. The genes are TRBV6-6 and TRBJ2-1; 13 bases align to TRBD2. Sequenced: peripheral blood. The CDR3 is CASSSTLAGGTNEQFF. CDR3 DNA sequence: TGTGCCAGCAGTTCTACACTAGCGGGAGGGACTAATGAGCAGTTCTTC.